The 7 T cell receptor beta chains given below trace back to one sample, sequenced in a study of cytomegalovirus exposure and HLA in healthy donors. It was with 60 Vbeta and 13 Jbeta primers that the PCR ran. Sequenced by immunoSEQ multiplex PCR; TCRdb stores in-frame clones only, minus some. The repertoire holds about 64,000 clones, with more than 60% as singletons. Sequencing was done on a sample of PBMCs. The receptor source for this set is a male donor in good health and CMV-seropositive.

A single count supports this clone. Here the CDR3 reads CASSPGLAGVLEQYF. CDR3 nucleotide sequence: TGCGCCAGCAGCCCGGGACTAGCGGGGGTTCTAGAGCAGTACTTC. This sequence joins TRBV5-1 and TRBJ2-7; 14 bases align to TRBD2. The CDR3 contains 15 residues. The junction had 7 bases not matched to a gene; V was cut back by 4 bases and J by 7 bases. Germline values: CDR1 SGHRS, CDR2 YFSETQ.

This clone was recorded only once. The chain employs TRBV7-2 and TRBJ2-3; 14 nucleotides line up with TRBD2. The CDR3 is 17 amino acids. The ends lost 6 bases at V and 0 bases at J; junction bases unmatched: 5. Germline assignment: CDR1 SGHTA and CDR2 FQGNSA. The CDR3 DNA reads TGTGCCAGCAGTAGACTAGCGGGGGGGGCTAGCACAGATACGCAGTATTTT. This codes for CASSRLAGGASTDTQYF.

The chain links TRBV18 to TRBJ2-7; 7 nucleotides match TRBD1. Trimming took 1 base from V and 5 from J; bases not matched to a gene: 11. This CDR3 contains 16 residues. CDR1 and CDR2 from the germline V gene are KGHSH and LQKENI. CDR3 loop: CASSPRSSRGRDEQYF. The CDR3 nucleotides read TGTGCCAGCTCACCACGGTCGTCGAGGGGGCGCGACGAGCAGTACTTC. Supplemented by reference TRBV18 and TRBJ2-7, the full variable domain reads NAGVMQNPRHLVRRRGQEARLRCSPMKGHSHVYWYRQLPEEGLKFMVYLQKENIIDESGMPKERFSAEFPKEGPSILRIQQVVRGDSAAYFCASSPRSSRGRDEQYFGPGTRLTVT.

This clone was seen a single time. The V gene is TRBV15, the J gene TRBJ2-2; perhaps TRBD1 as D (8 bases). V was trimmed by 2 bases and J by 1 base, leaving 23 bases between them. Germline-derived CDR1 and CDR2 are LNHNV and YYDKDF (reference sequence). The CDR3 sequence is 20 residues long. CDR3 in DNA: TGTGCCACCAGCAGACGGGGAGCGGGGACAGGCTCCTTGAACACCGGGGAGCTGTTTTTT. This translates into CATSRRGAGTGSLNTGELFF. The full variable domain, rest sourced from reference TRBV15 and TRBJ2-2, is DAMVIQNPRYQVTQFGKPVTLSCSQTLNHNVMYWYQQKSSQAPKLLFHYYDKDFNNEADTPDNFQSRRPNTSFCFLDIRSPGLGDTAMYLCATSRRGAGTGSLNTGELFFGEGSRLTVL.

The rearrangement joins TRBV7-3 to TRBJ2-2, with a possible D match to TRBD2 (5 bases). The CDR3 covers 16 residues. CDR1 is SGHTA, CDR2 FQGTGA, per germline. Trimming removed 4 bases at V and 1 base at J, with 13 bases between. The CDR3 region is CASSSKIGGNTGELFF. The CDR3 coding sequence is TGTGCCAGCAGCTCAAAAATTGGAGGGAACACCGGGGAGCTGTTTTTT.

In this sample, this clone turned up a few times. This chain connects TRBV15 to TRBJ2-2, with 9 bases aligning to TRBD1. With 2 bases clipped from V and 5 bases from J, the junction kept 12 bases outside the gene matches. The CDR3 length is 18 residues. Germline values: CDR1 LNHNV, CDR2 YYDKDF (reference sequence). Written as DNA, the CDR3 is TGTGCCACCAGCAGAATGTTTTCCAGGACAGGGGTAACCGGGGAGCTGTTTTTT. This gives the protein CATSRMFSRTGVTGELFF.

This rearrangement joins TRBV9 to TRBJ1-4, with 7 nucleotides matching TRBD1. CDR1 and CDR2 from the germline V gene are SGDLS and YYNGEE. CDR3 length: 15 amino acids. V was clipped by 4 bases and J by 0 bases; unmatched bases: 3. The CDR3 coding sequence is TGTGCCAGCAGCTCCGGACAGGCAACTAATGAAAAACTGTTTTTT. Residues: CASSSGQATNEKLFF.